This T cell receptor (beta chain) was sequenced for a study of T cells in Graves' hyperthyroidism and ophthalmopathy. Study summary: Peripheral blood was secured at the point of initial diagnosis, before any treatment. Study observations and caveats: Blood shared most expanded thyroid clonotypes above 0.001.

Authors of the study amplified TCR beta CDR3 regions from RNA transcripts. The TCR CDR3 was amplified in a first-round RT-PCR using the HTBI primer set. TCRdb fed the multiplex PCR reads into MiXCR, producing one record per CDR3 protein. The sample lists around 360,000 distinct CDR3 sequences, about 15% seen once, with roughly 19% in the top ten. Patients having uncontrolled infection, another autoimmune disease, pregnancy or lactation were not included. PBMCs were derived from more than 8 ml fresh peripheral blood. This clonotype was counted between two and nine times. Its antigen is still unknown. From germline, CDR1 is WSHSY and CDR2 SAAADI. The V end was cut by 3 bases, the J end by 0 bases, with 8 bases between. The CDR3 extends over 15 amino acids.

V and J are TRBV10-2 and TRBJ2-2; D is undetermined. This TCR came from a woman aged 60-75 years with Graves' ophthalmopathy. Sequences were obtained from blood. The CDR3 sequence is CASSDFLTNTGELFF. In DNA form, the CDR3 reads TGCGCCAGCAGTGATTTCCTTACGAACACCGGGGAGCTGTTTTTT.